One and the same sample provided the 8 T cell receptor beta chains below, sequenced in a study of cytomegalovirus exposure and HLA in healthy donors. Primers included in the PCR were 60 Vbeta and 13 Jbeta primers. The repertoire was sequenced with immunoSEQ multiplex PCR; TCRdb's copy has only in-frame clones and lacks some. This sample carries some 110,000 clones, more than 65% of them seen once, and the ten largest clones take roughly 13%. Sequenced sample: PBMCs. The receptors were gathered from a woman between 40 and 55 years old in good health and CMV-seropositive.

J is TRBJ2-6 and V is TRBV5-1; 9 positions agree with TRBD1. This CDR3 contains 17 residues. In germline, CDR1 is SGHRS, CDR2 YFSETQ. With V trimmed by 4 bases and J by 5 bases, 10 bases remained unmatched. This CDR3 is CASSPYGQGLRANVLTF. The CDR3 DNA reads as TGCGCCAGCAGCCCTTACGGACAGGGGTTAAGGGCCAACGTCCTGACTTTC.

J is TRBJ2-2 and V is TRBV6-4; D call uncertain. Trimming stripped 4 bases from V and 7 bases from J, with 10 bases between. CDR1 is MRHNA, CDR2 SNTAGT, per germline. The CDR3 has 13 residues. Here the CDR3 DNA reads TGTGCCAGCAGTGTGAAGACTGGCGGGGAGCTGTTTTTT. Its translation is CASSVKTGGELFF.

A single count supports this clone. The junction and the germline gene differ at one end; a read error may be behind it. This chain joins TRBV6-5 and TRBJ2-1; maybe TRBD2 (6 bases). From germline, CDR1 is MNHEY and CDR2 SVGAGI. This CDR3 is built from 14 residues. The CDR3 DNA is TGTGCCAGCAGTGACTTATCGGGGGAGCTGGGCTCGGTCTTC. This sequence encodes CASSDLSGELGSVF.

The V gene is TRBV29-1, the J gene TRBJ1-5; D is perhaps TRBD1 (6 bases). Trimming removed 7 bases from V and 5 bases from J, with 15 bases in between. The length of the CDR3 is 13 residues. Germline lookup yields CDR1 SQVTM and CDR2 ANQGSEA. The CDR3 nucleotides read TGCAGCGCACAGGGCGAGGACGATCAGCCCCAGCATTTT. Its translation is CSAQGEDDQPQHF.

The rearrangement links TRBV27 to TRBJ1-5; TRBD1 might be the D (5 bases). CDR1 and CDR2 (germline): MNHEY, SMNVEV (reference sequence). Trimming removed 2 bases at V and 4 bases at J, with 9 bases between. The CDR3 has 14 residues. CDR3 bases: TGTGCCAGCAGTTTAACAGGACTAAATCAGCCCCAGCATTTT. This translates into CASSLTGLNQPQHF.

The rearrangement links TRBV7-9 to TRBJ1-4, with D possibly being TRBD1 (5 bases). Germline CDR1 and CDR2: SEHNR and FQNEAQ (reference sequence). This CDR3 comprises 15 residues. V was clipped by 4 bases and J by 7 bases, with 16 bases between them. CDR3 in amino acids: CASSSGQGGVEKLFF. The CDR3 DNA follows: TGTGCCAGCAGCTCAGGGCAAGGCGGGGTTGAAAAACTGTTTTTT.

The count of this clone is one. The J gene is TRBJ2-5, the V gene TRBV6-6; D gene unclear. This CDR3 is built from 14 residues. V lost 2 bases and J 5 bases, leaving 12 bases between the germline ends. In germline, CDR1 is MNHNY, CDR2 SVGAGI (reference sequence). CDR3 amino acids: CASSYRQSRETQYF. The CDR3 DNA follows: TGTGCCAGCAGTTACCGTCAGTCGAGGGAGACCCAGTACTTC.

This sequence joins TRBV5-1 and TRBJ2-3; D might be TRBD2 (7 bases). Looked up from germline, CDR1 is SGHRS and CDR2 is YFSETQ. V lost 3 bases to trimming and J lost 6 bases, with 11 bases between them. The CDR3 has 13 residues. CDR3 DNA sequence: TGCGCCAGCAGCTCGGGGGGCCGGGATACGCAGTATTTT. Protein product: CASSSGGRDTQYF.